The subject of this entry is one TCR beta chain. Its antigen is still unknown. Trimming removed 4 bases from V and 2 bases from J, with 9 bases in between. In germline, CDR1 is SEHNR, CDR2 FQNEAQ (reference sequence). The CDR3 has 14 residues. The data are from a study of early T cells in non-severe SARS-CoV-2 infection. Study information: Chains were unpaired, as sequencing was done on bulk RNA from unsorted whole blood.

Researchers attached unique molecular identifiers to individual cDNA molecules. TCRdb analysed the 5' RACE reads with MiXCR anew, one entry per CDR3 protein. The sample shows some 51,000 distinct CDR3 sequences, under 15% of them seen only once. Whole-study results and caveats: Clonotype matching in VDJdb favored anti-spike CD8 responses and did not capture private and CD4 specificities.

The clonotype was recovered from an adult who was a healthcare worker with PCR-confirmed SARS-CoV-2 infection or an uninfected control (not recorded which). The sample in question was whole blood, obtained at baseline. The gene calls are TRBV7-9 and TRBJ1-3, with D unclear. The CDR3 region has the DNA TGTGCCAGCAGCTCTTCGAACACTGGAAACACCATATATTTT. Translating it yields CASSSSNTGNTIYF.